This TCR beta chain was retrieved from a study of T cell responses to AZD1222 COVID-19 vaccine. Regarding the study as a whole: Nearly half of spike-specific TCRs reportedly target unmutated variant regions. Donors, mostly white British, included more females; clonal diversity was possibly underestimated. Baseline antibody screening turned up just a handful of seropositive AZD1222 recipients.

TCRdb's table, derived via immunoSEQ multiplex PCR, lists solely in-frame clones and lacks some. The sample has 120,000 to 150,000 clones; roughly 90% are singletons. In regard to this clone: Its specificity is not known.

V gave up 4 bases and J gave up 4 bases, with 8 bases separating them. The CDR3 runs to 13 residues. Germline CDR1 and CDR2: MNHEY and SVGAGI. The sample was peripheral blood, taken 28 days after the second AZD1222 dose. The clonotype was recovered from an adult who received the AZD1222 COVID-19 vaccine. The chain is built from TRBV6-5 and TRBJ2-1, with D tentatively TRBD1 (6 bases). The CDR3 sequence: CASSSQGYNEQFF. CDR3 nucleotide sequence: TGTGCCAGCAGTTCACAGGGATACAATGAGCAGTTCTTC.